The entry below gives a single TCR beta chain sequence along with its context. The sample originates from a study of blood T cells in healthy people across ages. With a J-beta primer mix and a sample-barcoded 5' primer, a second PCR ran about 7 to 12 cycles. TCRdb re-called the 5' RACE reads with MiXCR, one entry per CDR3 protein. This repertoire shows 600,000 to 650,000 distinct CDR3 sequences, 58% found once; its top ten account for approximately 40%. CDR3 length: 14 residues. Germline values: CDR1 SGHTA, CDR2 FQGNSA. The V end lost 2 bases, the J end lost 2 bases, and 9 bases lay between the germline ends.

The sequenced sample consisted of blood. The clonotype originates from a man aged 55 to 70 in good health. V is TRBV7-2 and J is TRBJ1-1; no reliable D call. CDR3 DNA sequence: TGTGCCAGCAGCTTATCCGGGATAAACACTGAAGCTTTCTTT. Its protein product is CASSLSGINTEAFF.